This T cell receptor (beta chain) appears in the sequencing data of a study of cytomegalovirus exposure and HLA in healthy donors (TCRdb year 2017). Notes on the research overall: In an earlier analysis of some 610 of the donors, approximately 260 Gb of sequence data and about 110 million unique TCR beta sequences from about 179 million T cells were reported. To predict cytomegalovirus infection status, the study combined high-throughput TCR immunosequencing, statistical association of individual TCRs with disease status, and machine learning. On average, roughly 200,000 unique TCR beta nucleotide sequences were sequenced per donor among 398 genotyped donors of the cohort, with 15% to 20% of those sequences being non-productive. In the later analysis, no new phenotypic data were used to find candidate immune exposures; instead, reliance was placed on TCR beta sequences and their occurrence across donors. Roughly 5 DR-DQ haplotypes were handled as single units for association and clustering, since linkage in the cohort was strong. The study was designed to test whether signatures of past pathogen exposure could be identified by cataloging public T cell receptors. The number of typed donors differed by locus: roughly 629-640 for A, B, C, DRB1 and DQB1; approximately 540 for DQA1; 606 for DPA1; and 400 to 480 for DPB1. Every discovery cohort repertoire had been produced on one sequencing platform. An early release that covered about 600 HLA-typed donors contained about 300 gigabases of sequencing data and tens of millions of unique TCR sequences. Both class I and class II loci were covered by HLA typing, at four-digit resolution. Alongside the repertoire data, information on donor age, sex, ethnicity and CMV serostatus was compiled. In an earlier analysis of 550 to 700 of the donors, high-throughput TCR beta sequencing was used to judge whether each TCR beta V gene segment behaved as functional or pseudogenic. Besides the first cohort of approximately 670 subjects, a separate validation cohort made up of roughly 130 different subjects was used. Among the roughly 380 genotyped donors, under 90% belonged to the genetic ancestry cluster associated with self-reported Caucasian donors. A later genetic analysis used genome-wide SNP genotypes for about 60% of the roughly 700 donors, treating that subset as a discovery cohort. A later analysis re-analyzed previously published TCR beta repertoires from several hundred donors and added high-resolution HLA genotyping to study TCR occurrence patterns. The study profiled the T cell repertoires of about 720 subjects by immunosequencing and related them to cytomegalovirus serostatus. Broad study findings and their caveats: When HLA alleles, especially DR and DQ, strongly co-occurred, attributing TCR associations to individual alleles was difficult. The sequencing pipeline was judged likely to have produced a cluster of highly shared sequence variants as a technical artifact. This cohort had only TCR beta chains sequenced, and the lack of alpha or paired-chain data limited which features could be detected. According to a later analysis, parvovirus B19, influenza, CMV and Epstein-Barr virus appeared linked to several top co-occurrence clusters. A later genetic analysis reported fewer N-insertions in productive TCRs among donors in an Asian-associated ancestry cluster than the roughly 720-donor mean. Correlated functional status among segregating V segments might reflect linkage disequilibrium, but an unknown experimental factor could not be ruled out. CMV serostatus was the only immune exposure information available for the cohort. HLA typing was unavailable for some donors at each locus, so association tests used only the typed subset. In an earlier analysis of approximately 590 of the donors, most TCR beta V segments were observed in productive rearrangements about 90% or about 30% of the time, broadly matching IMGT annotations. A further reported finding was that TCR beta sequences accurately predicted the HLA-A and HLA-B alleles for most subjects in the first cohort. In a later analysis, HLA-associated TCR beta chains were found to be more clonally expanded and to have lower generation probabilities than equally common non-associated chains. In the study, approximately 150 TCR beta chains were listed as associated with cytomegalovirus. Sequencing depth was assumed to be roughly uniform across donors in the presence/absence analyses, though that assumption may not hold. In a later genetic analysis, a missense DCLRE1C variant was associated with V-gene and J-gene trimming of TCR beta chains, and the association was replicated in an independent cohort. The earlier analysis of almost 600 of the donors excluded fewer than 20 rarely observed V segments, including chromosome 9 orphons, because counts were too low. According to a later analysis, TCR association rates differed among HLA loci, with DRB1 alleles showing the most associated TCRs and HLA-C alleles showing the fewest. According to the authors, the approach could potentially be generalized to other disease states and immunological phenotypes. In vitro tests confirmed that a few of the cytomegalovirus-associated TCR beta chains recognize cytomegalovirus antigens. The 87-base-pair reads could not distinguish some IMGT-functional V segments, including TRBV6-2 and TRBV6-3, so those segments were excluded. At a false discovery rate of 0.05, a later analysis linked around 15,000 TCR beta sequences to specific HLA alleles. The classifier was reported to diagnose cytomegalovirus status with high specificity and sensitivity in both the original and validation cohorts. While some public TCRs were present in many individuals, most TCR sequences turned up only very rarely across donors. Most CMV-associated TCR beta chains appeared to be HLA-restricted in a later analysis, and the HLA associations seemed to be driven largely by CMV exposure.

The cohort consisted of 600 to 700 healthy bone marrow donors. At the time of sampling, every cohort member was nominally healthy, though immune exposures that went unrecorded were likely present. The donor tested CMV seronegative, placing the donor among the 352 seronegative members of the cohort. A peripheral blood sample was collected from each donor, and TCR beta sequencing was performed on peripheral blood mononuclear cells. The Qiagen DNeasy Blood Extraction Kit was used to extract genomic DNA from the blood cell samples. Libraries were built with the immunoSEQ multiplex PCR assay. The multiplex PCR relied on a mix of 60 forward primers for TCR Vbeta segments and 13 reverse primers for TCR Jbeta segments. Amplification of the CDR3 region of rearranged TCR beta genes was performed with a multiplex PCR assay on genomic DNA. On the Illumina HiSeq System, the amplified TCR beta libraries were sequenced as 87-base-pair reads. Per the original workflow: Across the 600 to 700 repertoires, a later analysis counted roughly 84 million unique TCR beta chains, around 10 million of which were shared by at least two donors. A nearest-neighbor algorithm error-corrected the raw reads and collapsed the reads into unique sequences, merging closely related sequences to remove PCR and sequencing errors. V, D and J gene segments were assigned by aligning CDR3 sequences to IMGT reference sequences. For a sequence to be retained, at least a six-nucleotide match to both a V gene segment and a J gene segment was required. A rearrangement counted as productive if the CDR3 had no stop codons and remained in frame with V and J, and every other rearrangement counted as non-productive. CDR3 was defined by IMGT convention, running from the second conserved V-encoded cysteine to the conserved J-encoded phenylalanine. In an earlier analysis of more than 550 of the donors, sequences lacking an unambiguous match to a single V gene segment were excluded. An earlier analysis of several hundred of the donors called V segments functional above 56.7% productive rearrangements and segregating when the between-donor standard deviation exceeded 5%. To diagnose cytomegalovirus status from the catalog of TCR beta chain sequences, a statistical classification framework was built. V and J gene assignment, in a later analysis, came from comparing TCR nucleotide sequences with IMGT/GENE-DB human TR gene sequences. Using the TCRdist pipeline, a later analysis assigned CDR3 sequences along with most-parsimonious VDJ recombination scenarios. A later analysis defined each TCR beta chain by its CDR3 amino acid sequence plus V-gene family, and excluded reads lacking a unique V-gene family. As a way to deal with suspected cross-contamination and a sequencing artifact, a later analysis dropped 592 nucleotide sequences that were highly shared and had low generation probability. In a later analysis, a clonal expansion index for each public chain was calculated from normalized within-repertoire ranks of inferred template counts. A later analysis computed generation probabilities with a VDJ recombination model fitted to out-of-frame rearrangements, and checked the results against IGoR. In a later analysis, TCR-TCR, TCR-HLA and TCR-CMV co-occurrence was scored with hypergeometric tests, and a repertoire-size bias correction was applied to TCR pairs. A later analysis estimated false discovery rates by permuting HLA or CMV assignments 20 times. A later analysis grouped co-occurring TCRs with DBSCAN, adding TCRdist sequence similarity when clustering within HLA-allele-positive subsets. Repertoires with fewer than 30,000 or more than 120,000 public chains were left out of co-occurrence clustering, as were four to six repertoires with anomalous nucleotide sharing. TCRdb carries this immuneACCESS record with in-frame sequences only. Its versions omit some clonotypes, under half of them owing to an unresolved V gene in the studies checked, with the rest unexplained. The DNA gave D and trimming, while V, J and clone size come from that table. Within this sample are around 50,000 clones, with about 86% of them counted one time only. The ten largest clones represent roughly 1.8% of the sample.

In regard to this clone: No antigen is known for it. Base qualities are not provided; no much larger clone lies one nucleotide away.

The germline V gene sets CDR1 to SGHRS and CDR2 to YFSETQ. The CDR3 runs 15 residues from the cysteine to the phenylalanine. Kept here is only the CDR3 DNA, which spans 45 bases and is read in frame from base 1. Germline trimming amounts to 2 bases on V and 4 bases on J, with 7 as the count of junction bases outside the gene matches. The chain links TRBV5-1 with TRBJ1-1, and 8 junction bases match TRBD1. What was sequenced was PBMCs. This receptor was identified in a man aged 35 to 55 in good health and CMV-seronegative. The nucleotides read TGCGCCAGCAGCTTAGCTTTACAGGGGGGCACTGAAGCTTTCTTT. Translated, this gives CASSLALQGGTEAFF.